This TCR beta chain was recovered during a study of OX40 agonist ivuxolimab in advanced cancers. Study context: Aged roughly 23 to 80 with a mean of 60 years, they were almost 85% male. Study-wide findings and caveats: Relative to CD4+ cells, CD8+ T cells on average had more expanded clones. The authors did not determine the antigen specificity of the expanded peripheral T cells.

The CDR3 has 15 residues. Trimming removed 0 bases from V and 0 bases from J, with 9 bases in between. Germline-derived CDR1 and CDR2 are SGHAT and FQNNGV. The repertoire was sequenced with immunoSEQ multiplex PCR; TCRdb's copy has only in-frame clones and lacks some. Of some 26,000 clones listed, about 85% are singletons. In the case of this clone: Its antigen remains unknown.

The source material was CD4+ or CD8+ T cells sorted from blood, sampled in a trial of the OX40 agonist ivuxolimab. This TCR was sampled from an adult with an advanced solid tumor such as melanoma, head and neck, liver or kidney cancer. The chain has TRBV11-2 and TRBJ2-7; D unresolved. The CDR3 is CASSLDPSDSYEQYF. In DNA form, the CDR3 reads TGTGCCAGCAGCTTAGATCCCAGCGACTCCTACGAGCAGTACTTC.